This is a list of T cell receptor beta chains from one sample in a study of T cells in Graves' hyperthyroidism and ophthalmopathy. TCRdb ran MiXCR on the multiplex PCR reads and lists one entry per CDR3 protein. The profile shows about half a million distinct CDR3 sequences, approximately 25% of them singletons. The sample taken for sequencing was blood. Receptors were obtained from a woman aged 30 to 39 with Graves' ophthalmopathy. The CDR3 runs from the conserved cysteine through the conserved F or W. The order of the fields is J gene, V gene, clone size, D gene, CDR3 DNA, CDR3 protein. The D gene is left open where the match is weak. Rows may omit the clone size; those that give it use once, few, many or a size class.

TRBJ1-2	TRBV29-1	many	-	TGCAGCGTTGAGAGTTTTAAGGGGTTTGGCTACACCTTC	CSVESFKGFGYTF
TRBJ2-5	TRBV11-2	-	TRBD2	TGTGCCAGCAGCTCCCTAGCGGGAGGGCACGAGACCCAGTACTTC	CASSSLAGGHETQYF
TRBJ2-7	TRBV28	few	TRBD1	TGTGCCAGCAGTTTAGGGGGACAGGTATCCCTCTACGAGCAGTACTTC	CASSLGGQVSLYEQYF
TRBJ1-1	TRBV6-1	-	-	TGTGCCAGCCTTTCCAGGGTGGAATTGAACACTGAAGCTTTCTTT	CASLSRVELNTEAFF
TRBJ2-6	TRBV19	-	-	TGTGCCAGTAGTATAGTAAGGGACTCCGGGGCCAACGTCCTGACTTTC	CASSIVRDSGANVLTF
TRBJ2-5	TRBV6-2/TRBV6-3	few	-	TGTGCCAGCACCCAACTAGGACACCAAGAGACCCAGTACTTC	CASTQLGHQETQYF
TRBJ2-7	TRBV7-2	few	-	TGTGCCAGCAGCTTAGCGCTAAGTAGTTCTTCCTACGAGCAGTACTTC	CASSLALSSSSYEQYF
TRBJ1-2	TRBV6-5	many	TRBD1	TGTGCCAGCCGAACAGGGGGCTACTATGGCTACACCTTC	CASRTGGYYGYTF
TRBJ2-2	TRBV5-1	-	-	TGCGCCAGTACTAGATTCGGGGAGCTGTTTTTT	CASTRFGELFF
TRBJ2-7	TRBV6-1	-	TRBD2	TGTGCCAGCAGAGAGTACGGACTAGCGGGCGAGCAGTACTTC	CASREYGLAGEQYF
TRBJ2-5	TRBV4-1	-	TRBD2	TGCGCCAGCAGCCAAGATACTAGCGGGACTAGGGAGACCCAGTACTTC	CASSQDTSGTRETQYF
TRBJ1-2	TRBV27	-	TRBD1	TGTGCCAGCAGTTTAGAGGGACAGGGGAACGGCTACACCTTC	CASSLEGQGNGYTF
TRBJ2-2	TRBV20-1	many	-	TGCAGTGCCCCGACACCGATTACCGGGGAGCTGTTTTTT	CSAPTPITGELFF
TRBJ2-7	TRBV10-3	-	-	TGTGCCATCAGTGTCGGGGCCTACGAGCAGTGCTTC	CAISVGAYEQCF
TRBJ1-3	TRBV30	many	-	TGTGCCTGGACTGGATACAGGGATTATGGAAACACCATATATTTT	CAWTGYRDYGNTIYF
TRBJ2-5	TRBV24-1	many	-	TGTGCCACCAGTACGGGGGATCAAGAGACCCAGTACTTC	CATSTGDQETQYF
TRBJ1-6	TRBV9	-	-	TGTGCCAGCAGCGGGGGACATTTAGGTTCACCCCTCCACTTT	CASSGGHLGSPLHF
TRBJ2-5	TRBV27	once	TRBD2	TGTGCCAGCAGTTTCGGTAGCGGGACGAAGACCCAGTACTTC	CASSFGSGTKTQYF
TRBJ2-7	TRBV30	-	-	TGTGCCTGGAGGGGCAACTACGAGCAGTACTTC	CAWRGNYEQYF
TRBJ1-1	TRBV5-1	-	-	TGCGCCAGCAGGTTCTCCGGGACGGCAGCTTTCTTT	CASRFSGTAAFF
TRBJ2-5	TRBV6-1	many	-	TGTGCCAGCAGCAGACCAGGGATCCAAGAGACCCAGTACTTC	CASSRPGIQETQYF
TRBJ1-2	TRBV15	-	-	TGTGCCACCACCTCTGATGGGCACGGGAGAAGATCTGGCTACACCTTC	CATTSDGHGRRSGYTF
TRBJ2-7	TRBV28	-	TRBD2	TGTGCCAGCAGTTTGCCCGGGACTAGGGCCTACGAGCAGTACTTC	CASSLPGTRAYEQYF
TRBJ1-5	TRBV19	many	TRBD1	TGTGCCACGACAGGGGGCGGCAATCAGCCCCAGCATTTT	CATTGGGNQPQHF
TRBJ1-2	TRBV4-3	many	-	TGCGCCAGCAGCCAAGGCCAGGGTTGGGGCTACACCTTC	CASSQGQGWGYTF
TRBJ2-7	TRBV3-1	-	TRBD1	TGTGCCAGCAGCCAAGGACGGACAGGGGGCTACGAGCAGTACTTC	CASSQGRTGGYEQYF
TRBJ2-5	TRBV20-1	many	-	TGCAGTGCTAGAGAGACTACTCAAGAGACCCAGTACTTC	CSARETTQETQYF
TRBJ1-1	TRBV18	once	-	TGTGCCAGCTCACCACGGGGGGGGGACACTGAAGCTTTCTTT	CASSPRGGDTEAFF
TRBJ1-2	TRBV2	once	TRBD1	TGTGCCAGCAACCGAAACGGACAGGCAGGCTATGGCTACACCTTC	CASNRNGQAGYGYTF
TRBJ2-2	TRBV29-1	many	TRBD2	TGCAGCGTTGAAGACGGGCTAGCGGGGGGATCCGGGGAGCTGTTTTTT	CSVEDGLAGGSGELFF
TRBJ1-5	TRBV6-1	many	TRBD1	TGTGCCACCTACCGTACCGACAGGGGAGATCAGCCCCAGCATTTT	CATYRTDRGDQPQHF
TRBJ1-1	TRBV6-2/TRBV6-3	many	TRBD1	TGTGCCAGCAGTAAACGCAGGGGGGCGAACACTGAAGCTTTCTTT	CASSKRRGANTEAFF
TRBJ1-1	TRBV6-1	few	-	TGTGCCAGTACAGGAGGCCCTGAACTGGCTGAAGCTTTCTTT	CASTGGPELAEAFF
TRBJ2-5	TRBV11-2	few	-	TGTGCCAGCAGATCGGAGGGTACCGTAGAGACCCAGTACTTC	CASRSEGTVETQYF
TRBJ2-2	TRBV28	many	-	TGTGCCAGCAGTTTAGGGGTCCACACCGGGGAGCTGTTTTTT	CASSLGVHTGELFF
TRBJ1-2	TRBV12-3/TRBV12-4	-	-	TGTGCCAGCAGTTTTGGTACAGTCCCTAACTATGGCTACACCTTC	CASSFGTVPNYGYTF
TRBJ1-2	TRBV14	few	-	TGTGCCAGCAGCCAACGCGAGGGTGGCTACACCTTC	CASSQREGGYTF
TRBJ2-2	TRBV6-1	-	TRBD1	TGTGCCAGTAAGGGACAGGGGGGGTCCGGGGAGCTGTTTTTT	CASKGQGGSGELFF
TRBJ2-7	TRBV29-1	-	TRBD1	TGCAGCGTAAACGGACAGGGGGTCGGCTACGAGCAGTACTTC	CSVNGQGVGYEQYF
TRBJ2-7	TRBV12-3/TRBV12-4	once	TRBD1	TGTGCCAGCAGTTCCTCGGACAGGGGAAAACGCTACGAGCAGTACTTC	CASSSSDRGKRYEQYF
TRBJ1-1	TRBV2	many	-	TGTGCCAGCTGCTTCGCGGGGAGGAACACTGAAGCTTTCTTT	CASCFAGRNTEAFF
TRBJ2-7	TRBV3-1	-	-	TGTGCCAGCAGCCAAGGCCCAGGGTATCCCAGCTACGAGCAGTACTTC	CASSQGPGYPSYEQYF
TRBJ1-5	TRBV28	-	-	TGTGCCAGCAGTTTTGGTTTTGGGGGGGGTCAGCCCCAGCATTTT	CASSFGFGGGQPQHF
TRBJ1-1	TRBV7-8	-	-	TGTGCCAGCAGCTTAGAGCCCCGGGGTCTGAACACTGAAGCTTTCTTT	CASSLEPRGLNTEAFF
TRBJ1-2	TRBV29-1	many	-	TGCAGCGTCCTTGGGGTGGGCGGCTACACCTTC	CSVLGVGGYTF
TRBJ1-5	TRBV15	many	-	TGTGCCACCAGCAGAGATGCACAGGCCCTCAATCAGCCCCAGCATTTT	CATSRDAQALNQPQHF
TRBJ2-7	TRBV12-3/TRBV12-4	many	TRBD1	TGTGCCAGCAGTCAAATCAGGGGGCCGAACTACGAGCAGTACTTC	CASSQIRGPNYEQYF
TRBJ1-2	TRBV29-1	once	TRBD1	TGCAGCGTGGGACAGGGTGGCAACGGCTACACCTTC	CSVGQGGNGYTF
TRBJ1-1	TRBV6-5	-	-	TGTGCCAGCACTTCCTATAGGAACACTGAAGCTTTCTTC	CASTSYRNTEAFF
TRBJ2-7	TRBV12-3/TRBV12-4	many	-	TGTGCCAGCAGTTTAGACACGACCTACGAGCAGTACTTC	CASSLDTTYEQYF
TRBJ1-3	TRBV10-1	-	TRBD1	TGCGCCAGCAGTGAAACCGGGACAGGGCCTGGAAACACCATATATTTT	CASSETGTGPGNTIYF
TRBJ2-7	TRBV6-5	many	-	TGTGCCAGCAGTTACGGCGGCAGTTACTACGAGCAGTACTTC	CASSYGGSYYEQYF